This T cell receptor beta chain is from a study of cytomegalovirus exposure and HLA in healthy donors. Whole-study findings and limits: Accounts indicate the classifier identified cytomegalovirus status with strong specificity and sensitivity. A later analysis found common viral pathogens apparently linked to several of the most significant clusters.

Worth noting for this clone: Its antigen is not known.

Use of 60 Vbeta and 13 Jbeta primers characterized the PCR. Sequencing was performed with immunoSEQ multiplex PCR; in TCRdb, only in-frame clones are kept and a portion is missing. The data show about 150,000 clones, about 74% seen once. The CDR3 runs 15 residues. In germline, CDR1 is LNHDA, CDR2 SQIVND (reference sequence). The V gene end was trimmed by 5 bases and the J gene end by 3 bases; junction bases not matched to a gene: 6. Specimen: PBMCs. The receptor was derived from a woman in her 40s in good health and CMV-seronegative. The chain joins TRBV19 to TRBJ1-3; 8 bases are shared with TRBD1. CDR3 loop: CASSQTGADGNTIYF. As DNA, the CDR3 is TGTGCCAGTAGTCAGACAGGGGCGGATGGAAACACCATATATTTT.